The TCR beta chain described here comes from a study of T-cell reconstitution after alpha-beta-depleted transplantation in children. Unique molecular identifiers featured in how the TCRbeta library was prepared. TCRdb recomputed calls from the PCR reads with MiXCR, one row per CDR3 protein. The data hold more than 150,000 distinct CDR3 sequences, with more than 14% observed a single time. This clonotype was seen ten or more times. V lost 6 bases and J lost 3, with 18 bases in between. Germline-derived CDR1 and CDR2 are MNHEY and SVGEGT. The CDR3 is 16 residues long. The starting material was PBMCs from the stem cell graft donor, obtained from the stem cell graft. The receptor comes from a human donor who donated a stem cell graft to a child with acute lymphoblastic leukemia. The chain employs TRBV6-2 or TRBV6-3 and TRBJ2-1; D uncertain. In DNA form, the CDR3 reads TGTGCCAGCAGCCCAACCTTCCGCGGTATCTACAATGAGCAGTTCTTC. Translation: CASSPTFRGIYNEQFF.